The entry below describes one T cell receptor beta chain. Germline assignment: CDR1 SGHNT and CDR2 YYREEE (reference sequence). V gave up 1 base and J gave up 8 bases, with 6 bases separating them. This CDR3 region has 11 residues. The sample is drawn from a study of cytomegalovirus exposure and HLA in healthy donors. Researchers ran the PCR with 60 Vbeta and 13 Jbeta primers. The protocol was immunoSEQ multiplex PCR, while the TCRdb copy is restricted to in-frame clones and leaves out a portion. This table has 150,000 to 200,000 clones, roughly 13% appearing once. The V and J genes are TRBV5-4 and TRBJ1-1, with a weak D call TRBD1 (6 bases). The receptor comes from a man over 45 in good health and CMV-seropositive. Sequenced: PBMCs. Written as DNA, the CDR3 is TGTGCCAGCAGCTTGAGGGGGGAAGCTTTCTTT. This sequence encodes CASSLRGEAFF.